This T cell receptor (beta chain) was identified during a study of shared clonotypes between healthy human individuals. Libraries were prepared by immunoSEQ multiplex PCR; TCRdb keeps only in-frame clonotypes and omits some of them. Here the sample spans hundreds of thousands of clones, about 96% being singletons. Deletions cut 4 bases from V and 1 base from J, with 10 bases between. Looked up from germline, CDR1 is MNHEY and CDR2 is SVGAGI. CDR3 size: 14 residues. Sequencing input: naive CD4+ T cells sorted from blood. This sample's subset: CD45RA+ positively selected. This receptor was taken from a woman aged 30 to 39 in good health. The V call is TRBV6-5, the J call TRBJ2-5; no reliable D call. CDR3 region: CASSSTRSQETQYF. CDR3 coding DNA: TGTGCCAGCAGTTCTACAAGAAGCCAAGAGACCCAGTACTTC.